This record covers a single T cell receptor (beta chain). Libraries were prepared by immunoSEQ multiplex PCR; TCRdb keeps only in-frame clonotypes and omits some of them. The sample carries over 45,000 clones, 60% to 85% recorded once. The sample belongs to a study of OX40 agonist ivuxolimab in advanced cancers. Germline values: CDR1 SNHLY, CDR2 FYNNEI. The CDR3 is 15 amino acids. V was cut by 5 bases and J by 6 bases, with 14 bases left in between. This material consisted of CD4+ or CD8+ T cells sorted from blood, taken in a trial of the OX40 agonist ivuxolimab. The chain recombines TRBV2 with TRBJ1-6, with a tentative D call TRBD1 (5 bases). The sequence derives from an adult with an advanced solid tumor such as melanoma, head and neck, liver or kidney cancer. CDR3 amino acids: CASSSSRQPNSPLHF. CDR3 nucleotide sequence: TGTGCCAGCAGTAGTTCCAGACAGCCTAATTCACCCCTCCACTTT.